Below are 30 T cell receptor beta chains sequenced from a single sample in a study of blood T cell repertoires in COVID-19. Clones were read by immunoSEQ multiplex PCR, and TCRdb kept only the in-frame ones, dropping some. The profile shows 200,000 to 250,000 clones, 75% to 85% of them singletons. The sequencing input was peripheral blood. The source is a woman of 80 years or more with COVID-19, enrolled during active disease.

The chain recombines TRBV4-2 with TRBJ1-1; D may be TRBD1 (6 bases). CDR1 is LGHNA and CDR2 is YNFKEQ in the germline V gene. The V end was cut by 2 bases, the J end by 7 bases, with 14 bases between. This CDR3 has 14 amino acids. The CDR3, as DNA: TGTGCCAGCAGCCAACCACAGGGAGCTTTTGAAGCTTTCTTT. Amino acid sequence: CASSQPQGAFEAFF.

The CDR3 region has the DNA TGTGCCAGCTCCCCTAGAACGGGGAACACCGGGGAGCTGTTTTTT. It specifies CASSPRTGNTGELFF. The chain has TRBV18 and TRBJ2-2; no clear D gene. The CDR3 totals 15 residues. V dropped 6 bases and J dropped 1 base, with 12 bases sitting between them. CDR1 and CDR2 (germline): KGHSH, LQKENI. Filled out from reference TRBV18 and TRBJ2-2, the complete variable domain reads NAGVMQNPRHLVRRRGQEARLRCSPMKGHSHVYWYRQLPEEGLKFMVYLQKENIIDESGMPKERFSAEFPKEGPSILRIQQVVRGDSAAYFCASSPRTGNTGELFFGEGSRLTVL.

The rearrangement links TRBV7-6 to TRBJ2-1, with 12 bases identical to TRBD2. Per the germline V gene, CDR1 is SGHVS and CDR2 is FNYEAQ. The CDR3 has 16 amino acids. V lost 5 bases to trimming and J lost 1 base; unmatched junction nucleotides: 3. The CDR3 region has the DNA TGTGCCAGCAGCAAGCTAGCGGGGGGGTCCTACAATGAGCAGTTCTTC. Encoded protein: CASSKLAGGSYNEQFF.

The V gene is TRBV9, the J gene TRBJ2-5, with TRBD1 identical over 7 bases. Trimming cost V 3 bases and J 2 bases; bases outside gene matches: 10. The CDR3 runs to 16 residues. Germline-derived CDR1 and CDR2 are SGDLS and YYNGEE. The CDR3 here is CASSERQGGLQETQYF. The CDR3, as DNA: TGTGCCAGCAGCGAAAGACAGGGTGGTCTACAAGAGACCCAGTACTTC.

The rearrangement uses TRBV6-5 and TRBJ2-3, with a weak D call TRBD2 (5 bases). Between the trimmed V and J ends, which lost 5 bases and 6 bases, there was a span of 12 bases. Germline loops: CDR1 MNHEY, CDR2 SVGAGI. This CDR3 has 13 amino acids. Written as DNA, the CDR3 is TGTGCCAGCAGTACTCGGCGGGTGGATACGCAGTATTTT. Its translation is CASSTRRVDTQYF.

The chain links TRBV9 to TRBJ1-2, with D possibly being TRBD1 (6 bases). The germline gives CDR1 SGDLS, CDR2 YYNGEE. The CDR3 totals 15 residues. Trimming pared 3 bases from V and 0 bases from J, leaving 12 bases between. CDR3 coding DNA: TGTGCCAGCAGCGCATACAGGGAAGCTAACTATGGCTACACCTTC. Its translation: CASSAYREANYGYTF.

This rearrangement joins TRBV28 to TRBJ1-3; no clear D. Trimming cost V 6 bases and J 4 bases, with 16 bases left between them. This CDR3 contains 15 residues. Germline CDR1 MDHEN, CDR2 SYDVKM. The CDR3 DNA sequence: TGTGCCAGCAGCGTGGGAGGCCTATCGGGAAACACCATATATTTT. Protein: CASSVGGLSGNTIYF.

The chain has TRBV7-9 and TRBJ2-7; D perhaps matches TRBD1 (6 bases). V lost 5 bases and J lost 6, with 17 bases in between. Germline V CDR1 and CDR2: SEHNR, FQNEAQ (reference sequence). The length of the CDR3 is 14 residues. The CDR3 loop is CASSPGFQGSEQYF. The DNA of the CDR3 is TGTGCCAGCAGCCCGGGTTTCCAGGGGTCCGAGCAGTACTTC.

The chain couples TRBV23-1 to TRBJ1-5, with 8 bases identical to TRBD1. TRBV23-1 is labeled an ORF, and its function is uncertain. J gave up 3 bases and V 6 bases, and 4 bases lay outside the gene matches. CDR3 length: 14 amino acids. The CDR3 region is CASRKDRDNQPQHF. The CDR3 bases are TGCGCCAGCAGAAAGGACAGGGACAATCAGCCCCAGCATTTT.

V and J are TRBV4-2 and TRBJ1-2, with 10 positions matching TRBD1. The CDR3 contains 16 residues. Germline CDR1 LGHNA, CDR2 YNFKEQ. The junction had 7 bases not matched to a gene; V was cut back by 3 bases and J by 3 bases. CDR3 nucleotide sequence: TGTGCCAGCAGCCAGGCCGGGACAGGGGAATACTATGGCTACACCTTC. Translated, it gives CASSQAGTGEYYGYTF.

The chain couples TRBV29-1 to TRBJ1-2; D uncertain. V was trimmed by 0 bases and J by 8 bases, leaving 16 bases between them. The germline gives CDR1 SQVTM, CDR2 ANQGSEA. The length of the CDR3 is 14 residues. This CDR3 is CSVEDPRRQVGYTF. The DNA for the CDR3 is TGCAGCGTTGAAGATCCCAGGAGGCAGGTGGGCTACACCTTC.

This chain uses TRBV5-1 with TRBJ2-5; 8 bases agree with TRBD1. The V and J ends lost 6 bases and 4 bases, in that order; junction bases with no gene match: 8. Germline CDR1 and CDR2: SGHRS and YFSETQ. CDR3 length equals 14 residues. For the CDR3, the DNA is TGCGCCAGCAAAACAGGGGGAGCGGGAGAGACCCAGTACTTC. It translates to CASKTGGAGETQYF.

This clone came up once. This chain links TRBV11-3 with TRBJ2-1, with TRBD2 matching 10 bases. Germline V CDR1 and CDR2: SGHNT, YENEEA. The J segment lost 0 bases and the V segment lost 5 bases, leaving 10 bases of the junction unmatched. This CDR3 region has 18 residues. Here the CDR3 reads CASSPGTSVSSSYNEQFF. The CDR3, as DNA: TGTGCCAGCAGCCCCGGGACTAGCGTAAGCAGCTCCTACAATGAGCAGTTCTTC. Supplemented by reference TRBV11-3 and TRBJ2-1, the full variable domain reads EAGVVQSPRYKIIEKKQPVAFWCNPISGHNTLYWYLQNLGQGPELLIRYENEEAVDDSQLPKDRFSAERLKGVDSTLKIQPAELGDSAVYLCASSPGTSVSSSYNEQFFGPGTRLTVL.

The CDR3 protein is CASSLSPGVSPLHF. The CDR3 DNA reads TGTGCCAGCAGCTTAAGTCCCGGGGTTTCACCCCTCCACTTT. The chain carries TRBV11-2 and TRBJ1-6, with unresolved D. The V and J ends lost 2 bases and 9 bases respectively, with 11 bases between them. The CDR3 sequence is 14 residues long. CDR1 and CDR2 from the germline V gene are SGHAT and FQNNGV.

This chain uses TRBV3-1 (or the pseudogene TRBV3-2) with TRBJ2-7; perhaps TRBD2 as D (6 bases). Trimming took 3 bases from V and 3 from J, leaving 6 bases between them. CDR3 length: 12 amino acids. Germline V gene data show CDR1 as LGHDT and CDR2 as YNNKEL (reference sequence). CDR3 DNA: TGTGCCAGCAGCCACGGGGGCTACGAGCAGTACTTC. It is translated as CASSHGGYEQYF.

This sequence joins TRBV27 and TRBJ2-3, with D unclear. The CDR3 consists of 13 residues. V lost 5 bases and J lost 1, with 7 bases in between. CDR1 is MNHEY and CDR2 is SMNVEV in the germline V gene (reference sequence). This CDR3 is CASSPRGTDTQYF. The CDR3 bases are TGTGCCAGCAGTCCCCGCGGCACAGATACGCAGTATTTT.

The V gene is TRBV4-1, the J gene TRBJ1-1, with TRBD1 matching over 9 bases. The germline CDR1 and CDR2 sequences are MGHRA and YSYEKL. The V segment lost 3 bases and the J segment 1 base; nucleotides outside the gene matches: 0. The CDR3 has 14 amino acids. The CDR3 nucleotides are TGCGCCAGCAGCCAGGGACAGGGGAACACTGAAGCTTTCTTT. This translates into CASSQGQGNTEAFF.

This chain uses TRBV18 with TRBJ1-4; D not certain. This CDR3 comprises 14 residues. V was shortened by 1 base and J by 4 bases, with 7 bases between the two germline ends. The germline CDR1 and CDR2 sequences are KGHSH and LQKENI. The CDR3 nucleotides read TGTGCCAGCTCACCACGGTACAGTAATGAAAAACTGTTTTTT. This gives the protein CASSPRYSNEKLFF.

The chain carries TRBV7-6 and TRBJ2-5; no clear D gene. Deletions cut 5 bases from V and 2 bases from J, with 15 bases between. In germline, CDR1 is SGHVS, CDR2 FNYEAQ. This CDR3 has 15 amino acids. This chain's CDR3 is CASSPRGNGQETQYF. CDR3 bases: TGTGCCAGCAGCCCCCGAGGCAATGGACAAGAGACCCAGTACTTC.

CDR3 DNA: TGTGCCAGTAGTCCCCTCTACCAAGAGACCCAGTACTTC. Protein: CASSPLYQETQYF. The genes are TRBV19 and TRBJ2-5; D uncertain. Deletions cut 5 bases from V and 0 bases from J, with 7 bases between. In germline, CDR1 is LNHDA, CDR2 SQIVND (reference sequence). The CDR3 totals 13 residues.

The chain is built from TRBV3-1 (or the pseudogene TRBV3-2) and TRBJ1-5, with D possibly matching TRBD1 (6 bases). The CDR3 covers 14 residues. Looked up from germline, CDR1 is LGHDT and CDR2 is YNNKEL (reference sequence). V lost 6 bases to trimming and J lost 7 bases, with 16 bases between them. The chain's CDR3 is CASSPRSRGQPQHF. The CDR3 coding sequence is TGTGCCAGCAGTCCCAGGTCCAGGGGACAGCCCCAGCATTTT.

The chain employs TRBV3-1 (or the pseudogene TRBV3-2) and TRBJ1-2; perhaps TRBD1 as D (5 bases). The CDR3 loop spans 14 amino acids. Germline CDR1 is LGHDT and CDR2 is YNNKEL (reference sequence). Trimming shortened V by 2 bases and J by 3 bases, and 10 bases separated the two germline ends. CDR3: CASSQQGWDYGYTF. Written as DNA, the CDR3 is TGTGCCAGCAGCCAACAGGGCTGGGACTATGGCTACACCTTC.

The V and J genes are TRBV7-9 and TRBJ1-6, with TRBD1 matching 10 bases. The CDR3 is made up of 15 amino acids. V gave up 4 bases and J gave up 10 bases; unmatched junction bases: 7. Germline CDR1 and CDR2: SEHNR and FQNEAQ (reference sequence). In DNA form, the CDR3 reads TGTGCCAGCAGCTCAGATGGGACAGGGGTCTCACCCCTCCACTTT. Translating it yields CASSSDGTGVSPLHF.

This chain connects TRBV2 to TRBJ2-7, with D perhaps matching TRBD1 (5 bases). There are 12 residues in the CDR3. Trimming shortened V by 2 bases and J by 5 bases, and 7 bases separated the two germline ends. Germline assignment: CDR1 SNHLY and CDR2 FYNNEI. The CDR3 reads CASSEQGHEQYF. The CDR3 coding sequence is TGTGCCAGCAGTGAACAGGGCCACGAGCAGTACTTC.

The chain employs TRBV27 and TRBJ2-1; 13 bases match TRBD2. The V and J ends lost 5 bases and 4 bases, in that order; junction bases with no gene match: 17. Germline V gene lookup returns CDR1 MNHEY and CDR2 SMNVEV (reference sequence). This CDR3 region has 20 residues. This chain's CDR3 is CASSPLTLRLAGGGYNEQFF. The CDR3 DNA follows: TGTGCCAGCAGTCCCCTTACCTTAAGACTAGCGGGGGGAGGGTACAATGAGCAGTTCTTC.

The chain couples TRBV3-1 (or the pseudogene TRBV3-2) to TRBJ1-1; TRBD1 is a possible D gene (5 bases). The V end lost 4 bases, the J end lost 5 bases, and 14 bases lay between the germline ends. Germline CDR1 is LGHDT and CDR2 is YNNKEL (reference sequence). This CDR3 has 14 residues. CDR3 sequence reads: CASSRRLGGTEAFF. In nucleotides, the CDR3 is TGTGCCAGCAGCCGGCGATTGGGGGGGACTGAAGCTTTCTTT.

The V gene is TRBV4-1, the J gene TRBJ2-5, with 13 bases aligning to TRBD2. CDR1 and CDR2 (germline): MGHRA, YSYEKL. V lost 4 bases and J lost 5; bases outside the gene matches: 7. The CDR3 has 16 residues. This chain's CDR3 is CASSLLPGLAGETQYF. The DNA for the CDR3 is TGCGCCAGCAGCCTTCTACCGGGACTAGCGGGGGAGACCCAGTACTTC.

This clone has only one observation. The genes are TRBV10-3 and TRBJ1-1, with a tentative D call TRBD1 (5 bases). CDR3 length: 15 amino acids. Germline V gene lookup returns CDR1 ENHRY and CDR2 SYGVKD. V gave up 4 bases and J gave up 0 bases, with 12 bases separating them. The CDR3 loop reads CAISAAGSMNTEAFF. In DNA form, the CDR3 reads TGTGCCATCAGTGCGGCAGGGTCCATGAACACTGAAGCTTTCTTT.

The chain uses TRBV28 and TRBJ1-4; 7 bases are shared with TRBD1. Germline CDR1 MDHEN, CDR2 SYDVKM. V lost 2 bases to trimming and J lost 9 bases; unmatched junction nucleotides: 6. This CDR3 has 14 residues. The CDR3 loop is CASSLGQGGQKLFF. The CDR3 bases are TGTGCCAGCAGTTTAGGCCAGGGGGGTCAAAAACTGTTTTTT.

This clone was observed a handful of times. The V and J genes are TRBV7-8 and TRBJ1-2; 7 nucleotides line up with TRBD1. V shed 2 bases, J shed 2 bases, and the junction held 2 bases outside the gene matches. The CDR3 is 14 amino acids. The germline CDR1 and CDR2 sequences are SGHVS and FQNEAQ. CDR3 sequence (DNA): TGTGCCAGCAGCTTATCGGACAGGAACTATGGCTACACCTTC. This translates into CASSLSDRNYGYTF.